This is a list of T cell receptor beta chains from one sample in a study of cytomegalovirus exposure and HLA in healthy donors. Libraries were prepared by immunoSEQ multiplex PCR; TCRdb keeps only in-frame clonotypes and omits some of them. The repertoire holds about 120,000 clones, with about 80% as singletons. Specimen: PBMCs. These TCRs come from a female donor in good health and CMV-seropositive. Each CDR3 is given with its conserved first and last residue. The D gene is left open where the match is weak. Size is omitted from some rows. Given values are once, few, many or a class for expanded clones.

d_call	clone_size	v_call	j_call	cdr3_aa	cdr3_nt
TRBD1	-	TRBV25-1	TRBJ1-2	CASSDVGTVNYGYTF	TGTGCCAGCAGTGATGTAGGGACAGTTAACTATGGCTACACCTTC
TRBD2	-	TRBV27	TRBJ2-1	CASSLGLGGEQFF	TGTGCCAGCAGCCTGGGACTAGGGGGTGAGCAGTTCTTC
-	-	TRBV2	TRBJ1-4	CASSPGTPGEKLFF	TGTGCCAGCAGTCCCGGGACACCCGGTGAAAAACTGTTTTTT
-	-	TRBV5-1	TRBJ2-7	CASSLSGEYEQYF	TGCGCCAGCAGCTTGTCAGGGGAGTACGAGCAGTACTTC
-	-	TRBV5-4	TRBJ2-1	CASSLLPLVSSYNEQFF	TGTGCCAGCAGCTTGCTACCACTAGTGTCCTCCTACAATGAGCAGTTCTTC
-	-	TRBV7-3	TRBJ2-4	CASSLMSPEGIQYF	TGTGCCAGCAGCTTAATGAGCCCCGAGGGCATTCAGTACTTC
-	-	TRBV6-5	TRBJ1-1	CASSYNRDTEAFF	TGTGCCAGCAGTTACAACAGGGACACTGAAGCTTTCTTT
-	-	TRBV5-4	TRBJ1-2	CASSFSGTPGGYTF	TGTGCCAGCAGCTTTTCCGGGACACCGGGAGGCTACACCTTC
-	-	TRBV6-5	TRBJ1-5	CASRSGGINQPQHF	TGTGCCAGCAGGTCGGGGGGGATCAATCAGCCCCAGCATTTT
TRBD2	-	TRBV5-1	TRBJ2-1	CASSPGLAGGIDEQFF	TGCGCCAGCAGCCCGGGACTAGCGGGGGGTATCGATGAGCAGTTCTTC
TRBD1	once	TRBV7-9	TRBJ2-5	CASSRRDRGGETQYF	TGTGCCAGCAGCCGCCGGGACAGGGGGGGAGAGACCCAGTACTTC
-	-	TRBV19	TRBJ2-2	CASSPGDRPGELFF	TGTGCCAGTAGTCCCGGCGACAGGCCCGGGGAGCTGTTTTTT
TRBD2	-	TRBV7-9	TRBJ2-7	CASSLVGRDYEQYF	TGTGCCAGCAGCTTAGTCGGGAGGGACTACGAGCAGTACTTC
-	-	TRBV9	TRBJ2-1	CASSVGAGASSYNEQFF	TGTGCCAGCAGCGTAGGGGCGGGGGCCAGCTCCTACAATGAGCAGTTCTTC
-	-	TRBV7-6	TRBJ1-5	CASSQGSGSPPQHF	TGTGCCAGCAGCCAAGGATCAGGGTCTCCGCCCCAGCATTTT
-	once	TRBV5-1	TRBJ2-3	CASSLAGAADTQYF	TGCGCCAGCAGCTTGGCTGGGGCCGCAGATACGCAGTATTTT
TRBD1	-	TRBV7-2	TRBJ1-1	CASIPGQGFVTEAFF	TGTGCCAGCATCCCGGGACAGGGGTTTGTCACTGAAGCTTTCTTT
TRBD1	-	TRBV2	TRBJ2-2	CASSLGQGVGELFF	TGTGCCAGCAGTTTAGGACAGGGGGTCGGGGAGCTGTTTTTT
-	once	TRBV6-6	TRBJ2-1	CASRGGASYNEQFF	TGTGCCAGCAGGGGGGGGGCTTCCTACAATGAGCAGTTCTTC
TRBD1	-	TRBV9	TRBJ1-4	CASSPLQGAGDDEKLFF	TGTGCCAGCAGCCCTCTACAGGGGGCGGGTGATGATGAAAAACTGTTTTTT
TRBD1	-	TRBV11-3	TRBJ2-5	CASSLGAGGMETQYF	TGTGCCAGCAGCTTAGGGGCAGGGGGCATGGAGACCCAGTACTTC
-	-	TRBV30	TRBJ2-7	CAWSWDTTYEQYF	TGTGCCTGGAGCTGGGACACCACCTACGAGCAGTACTTC
-	-	TRBV27	TRBJ2-2	CASSLFPPGQQANTGELFF	TGTGCCAGCAGTTTATTCCCCCCCGGACAGCAAGCGAACACCGGGGAGCTGTTTTTT
TRBD1	once	TRBV2	TRBJ2-7	CASRMDRFGPYEQYF	TGTGCCAGCAGGATGGACAGGTTCGGTCCCTACGAGCAGTACTTC
-	-	TRBV6-1	TRBJ2-7	CASSRDTPSYEQYF	TGTGCCAGCAGCCGGGACACCCCCTCCTACGAGCAGTACTTC
-	-	TRBV4-2	TRBJ2-1	CASSQELNEQFF	TGTGCCAGCAGCCAAGAACTCAATGAGCAGTTCTTC
-	few	TRBV28	TRBJ2-1	CASSSRGLRGYNEQFF	TGTGCCAGCAGTTCTAGGGGACTTAGAGGGTACAATGAGCAGTTCTTC
-	-	TRBV5-1	TRBJ2-7	CASSLGQGSYEQYF	TGCGCCAGCAGCTTGGGGCAGGGTTCGTACGAGCAGTACTTC